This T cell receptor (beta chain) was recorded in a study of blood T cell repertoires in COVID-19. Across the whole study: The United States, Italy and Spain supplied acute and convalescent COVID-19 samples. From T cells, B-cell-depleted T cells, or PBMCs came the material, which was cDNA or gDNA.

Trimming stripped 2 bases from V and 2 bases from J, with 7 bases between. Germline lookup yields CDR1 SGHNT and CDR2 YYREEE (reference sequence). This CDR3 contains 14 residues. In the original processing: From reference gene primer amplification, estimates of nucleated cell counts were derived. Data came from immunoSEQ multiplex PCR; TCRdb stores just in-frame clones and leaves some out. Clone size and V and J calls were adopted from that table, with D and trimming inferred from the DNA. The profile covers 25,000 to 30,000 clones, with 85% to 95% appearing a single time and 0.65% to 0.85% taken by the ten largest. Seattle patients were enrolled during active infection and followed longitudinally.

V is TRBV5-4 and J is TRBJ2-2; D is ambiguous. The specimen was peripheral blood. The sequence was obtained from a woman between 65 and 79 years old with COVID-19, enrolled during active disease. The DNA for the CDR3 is TGTGCCAGCAGCTTTGACACCAACACCGGGGAGCTGTTTTTT. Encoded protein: CASSFDTNTGELFF. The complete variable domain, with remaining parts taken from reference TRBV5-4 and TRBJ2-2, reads ETGVTQSPTHLIKTRGQQVTLRCSSQSGHNTVSWYQQALGQGPQFIFQYYREEENGRGNFPPRFSGLQFPNYSSELNVNALELDDSALYLCASSFDTNTGELFFGEGSRLTVL.